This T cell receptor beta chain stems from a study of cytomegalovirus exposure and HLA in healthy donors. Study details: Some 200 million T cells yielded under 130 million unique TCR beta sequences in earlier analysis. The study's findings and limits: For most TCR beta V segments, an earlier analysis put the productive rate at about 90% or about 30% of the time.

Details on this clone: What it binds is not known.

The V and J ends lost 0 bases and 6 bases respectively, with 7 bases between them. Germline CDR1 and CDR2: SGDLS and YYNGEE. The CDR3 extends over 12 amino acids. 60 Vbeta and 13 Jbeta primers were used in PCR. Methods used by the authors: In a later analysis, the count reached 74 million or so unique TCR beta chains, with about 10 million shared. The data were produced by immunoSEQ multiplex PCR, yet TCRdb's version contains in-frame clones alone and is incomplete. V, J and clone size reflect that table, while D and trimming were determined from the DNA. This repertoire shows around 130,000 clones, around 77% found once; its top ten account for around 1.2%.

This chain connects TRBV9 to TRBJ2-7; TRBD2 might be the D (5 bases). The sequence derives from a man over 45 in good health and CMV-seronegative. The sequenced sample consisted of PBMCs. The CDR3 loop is CASSVDRGEQYF. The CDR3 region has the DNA TGTGCCAGCAGCGTAGACCGGGGCGAGCAGTACTTC.